This T cell receptor (beta chain) was recovered during a study of shared clonotypes between healthy human individuals. Libraries were prepared by immunoSEQ multiplex PCR; TCRdb keeps only in-frame clonotypes and omits some of them. The top ten hold about 0.42% of the sample, which has over a million clones, 95% to 99% seen once. Study results and caveats: Non-shared clonotypes showed lower generation probabilities than clonotypes common to all four donors. Represented diversity, genetic and exposure-history alike, was limited by few donors.

There were only Caucasian adults among the donors, and all lived in Nashville, Tennessee. It was into CD45RA+ naive and CD45RA-negative memory subsets that the CD4+ cells were split. Remarks on this clone: The antigen remains undetermined.

CDR3 length: 16 residues. Trimming took 4 bases from V and 0 from J; bases not matched to a gene: 7. Germline assignment: CDR1 SGHRS and CDR2 YFSETQ. The chain couples TRBV5-1 to TRBJ1-3; 7 bases are a match to TRBD1. Specimen: naive CD4+ T cells sorted from blood. Subset in this sample: CD45RA+ positively selected. This clonotype was obtained from a man aged 25-45 years in good health. In DNA, the CDR3 is TGCGCCAGCAGCCCTGGGGACAGAAGCTCTGGAAACACCATATATTTT. Protein sequence: CASSPGDRSSGNTIYF.